This entry lists 13 T cell receptor beta chains sequenced from one sample in a study of response to subunit inactivated influenza vaccine. One entry per CDR3 protein, called by TCRdb with MiXCR from the RT-PCR reads. The top ten clones hold 9.5% to 13% of a sample with 550,000 to 600,000 distinct CDR3 sequences, 12% of them seen once. The material sequenced was PBMCs from blood, taken on the day of vaccination. These receptors were collected from a man aged 45-60 years who received an inactivated influenza vaccine.

This chain links TRBV20-1 with TRBJ1-2; 7 bases align to TRBD1. CDR1 and CDR2 (germline): DFQATT, SNEGSKA (reference sequence). The ends lost 6 bases at V and 4 bases at J; junction bases unmatched: 11. The CDR3 extends over 14 amino acids. For the CDR3, the DNA is TGCAGTGCCCCGATATCGGGACAGCTCTATGGCTACACCTTC. It encodes CSAPISGQLYGYTF.

Only a few counts were recorded for this clonotype. This chain joins TRBV12-3 or TRBV12-4 and TRBJ2-3; 8 bases are a match to TRBD2. The CDR3 totals 16 residues. Unmatched junction bases numbered 11, after V lost 1 base and J lost 8 bases. CDR3 in amino acids: CASSLDFSGTLGTQYF. DNA for the CDR3: TGTGCCAGCAGTTTAGATTTTAGCGGGACCTTGGGTACGCAGTATTTT.

This clonotype has only a few counts. The chain has TRBV6-2 or TRBV6-3 and TRBJ2-1, with a weak D call TRBD1 (6 bases). V gave up 0 bases and J gave up 4 bases, with 13 bases separating them. Germline CDR1 and CDR2: MNHEY and SVGEGT. This CDR3 spans 16 amino acids. The CDR3 spells CASSYSGDTEYNEQFF. Here the CDR3 DNA reads TGTGCCAGCAGTTACTCCGGGGACACCGAATACAATGAGCAGTTCTTC.

The chain recombines TRBV7-3 with TRBJ2-1; the match to TRBD2 covers 10 bases. Unmatched junction bases numbered 8, after V lost 5 bases and J lost 4 bases. The CDR3 contains 16 residues. CDR1 is SGHTA, CDR2 FQGTGA, per germline. CDR3 region: CASSPLGTSEYNEQFF. The CDR3 region has the DNA TGTGCCAGCAGCCCCCTCGGGACTAGCGAGTACAATGAGCAGTTCTTC.

This sequence joins TRBV29-1 and TRBJ2-2, with D perhaps TRBD2 (5 bases). V shed 4 bases and J shed 7 bases, with 13 bases lying between them. Germline V lookup: CDR1 SQVTM, CDR2 ANQGSEA. The CDR3 covers 13 residues. CDR3 sequence: CSVGRVASGELFF. Written as DNA, the CDR3 is TGCAGCGTTGGTCGGGTAGCGAGCGGGGAGCTGTTTTTT.

This clonotype was observed a handful of times. V and J are TRBV20-1 and TRBJ2-2; 14 positions match TRBD2. Germline V gives CDR1 DFQATT, CDR2 SNEGSKA (reference sequence). J was trimmed by 5 bases and V by 2 bases; bases with no gene match: 1. This CDR3 comprises 15 residues. DNA for the CDR3: TGCAGTGCTAGACGACTAGCGGGAGGGACCGGGGAGCTGTTTTTT. Translating it yields CSARRLAGGTGELFF.

This clonotype has more than one count but fewer than ten. J is TRBJ1-1 and V is TRBV12-3 or TRBV12-4, with 8 bases lining up with TRBD1. The CDR3 has 13 residues. The V and J ends lost 3 bases and 7 bases, in that order; junction bases with no gene match: 4. The CDR3 nucleotides read TGTGCCAGCAGTTTTGCAGGGGGCAGTGAAGCTTTCTTT. Encoded protein: CASSFAGGSEAFF.

V is TRBV4-1 and J is TRBJ1-1, with D possibly matching TRBD1 (5 bases). Germline loops: CDR1 MGHRA, CDR2 YSYEKL. This CDR3 comprises 15 residues. The V and J ends lost 4 bases and 6 bases respectively, with 18 bases between them. For the CDR3, the DNA is TGCGCCAGCAGCCGGGGGTTAGGGAAAGACCCTGAAGCTTTCTTT. Its protein is CASSRGLGKDPEAFF.

The gene calls are TRBV20-1 and TRBJ2-7; no clear D gene. The germline CDR1 and CDR2 sequences are DFQATT and SNEGSKA (reference sequence). The CDR3 extends over 13 amino acids. V dropped 7 bases and J dropped 3 bases, with 16 bases sitting between them. The CDR3 nucleotides read TGCAGTGGCCAGTCTAGGATCGGCTACGAGCAGTACTTC. Its translation: CSGQSRIGYEQYF.

This clonotype was seen a few times. The chain has TRBV7-2 and TRBJ2-7; tentatively, D is TRBD1 (5 bases). V gave up 1 base and J gave up 3 bases, with 10 bases separating them. This CDR3 has 14 residues. The V gene's germline CDR1 is SGHTA and CDR2 FQGNSA. CDR3: CASSLVTGNYEQYF. The CDR3 DNA is TGTGCCAGCAGCTTAGTAACAGGCAACTACGAGCAGTACTTC.

This chain joins TRBV3-1 and TRBJ2-7; D gene ambiguous. The CDR3 has 15 residues. CDR1 is LGHDT, CDR2 YNNKEL, per germline (reference sequence). With 11 bases removed from V and 2 bases from J, the gap between germline ends came to 22 bases. DNA for the CDR3: TGTGCCTCCAGCCAAGAGGTGTCTTTTACCTACGAGCAGTACTTC. It specifies CASSQEVSFTYEQYF.

This clonotype has a handful of counts. The rearrangement links TRBV6-2 or TRBV6-3 to TRBJ2-6; D gene unclear. Trimming stripped 6 bases from V and 0 bases from J, with 9 bases between. The CDR3 has 15 residues. CDR1 MNHEY and CDR2 SVGEGT come from the germline V gene. The CDR3 nucleotides are TGTGCCAGCAGAACCGATTTCTCTGGGGCCAACGTCCTGACTTTC. Protein sequence: CASRTDFSGANVLTF.

This clonotype was seen a few times. V gene TRBV5-1 combines with J gene TRBJ2-1; 9 positions agree with TRBD1. The germline gives CDR1 SGHRS, CDR2 YFSETQ. Losses at the gene ends were 4 bases for V and 8 bases for J; bases not matched to a gene: 10. This CDR3 is built from 15 residues. CDR3 region: CASSDRQGGGHEQFF. DNA for the CDR3: TGCGCCAGCAGCGATCGACAGGGGGGTGGGCATGAGCAGTTCTTC.